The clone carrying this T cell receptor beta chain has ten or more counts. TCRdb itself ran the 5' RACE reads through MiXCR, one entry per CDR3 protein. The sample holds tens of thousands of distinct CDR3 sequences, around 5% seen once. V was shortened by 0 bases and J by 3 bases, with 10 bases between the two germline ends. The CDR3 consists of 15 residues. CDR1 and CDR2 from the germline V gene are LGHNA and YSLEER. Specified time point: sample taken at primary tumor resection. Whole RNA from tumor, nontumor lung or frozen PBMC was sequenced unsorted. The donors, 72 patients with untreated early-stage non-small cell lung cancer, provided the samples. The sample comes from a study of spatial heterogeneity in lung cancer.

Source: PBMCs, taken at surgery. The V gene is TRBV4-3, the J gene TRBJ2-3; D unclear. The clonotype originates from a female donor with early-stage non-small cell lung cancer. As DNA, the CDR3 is TGCGCCAGCAGCCAAGATTGGAGCAGAACAGATACGCAGTATTTT. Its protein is CASSQDWSRTDTQYF.